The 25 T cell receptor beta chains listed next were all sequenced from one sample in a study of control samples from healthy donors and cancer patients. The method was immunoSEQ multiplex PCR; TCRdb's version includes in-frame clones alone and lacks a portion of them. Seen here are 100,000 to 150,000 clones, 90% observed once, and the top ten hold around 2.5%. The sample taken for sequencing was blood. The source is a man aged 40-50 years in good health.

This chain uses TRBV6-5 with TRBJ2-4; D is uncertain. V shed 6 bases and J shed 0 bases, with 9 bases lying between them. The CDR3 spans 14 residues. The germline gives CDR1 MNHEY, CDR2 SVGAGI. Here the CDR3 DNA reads TGTGCCAGCAGCCTGACACCAGCCAAAAACATTCAGTACTTC. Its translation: CASSLTPAKNIQYF.

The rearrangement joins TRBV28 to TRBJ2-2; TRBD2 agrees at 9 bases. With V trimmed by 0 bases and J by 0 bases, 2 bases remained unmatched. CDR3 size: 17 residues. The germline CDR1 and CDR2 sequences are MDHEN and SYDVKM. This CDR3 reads CASSLWSGGSNTGELFF. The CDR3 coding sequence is TGTGCCAGCAGTTTATGGAGCGGGGGGTCGAACACCGGGGAGCTGTTTTTT.

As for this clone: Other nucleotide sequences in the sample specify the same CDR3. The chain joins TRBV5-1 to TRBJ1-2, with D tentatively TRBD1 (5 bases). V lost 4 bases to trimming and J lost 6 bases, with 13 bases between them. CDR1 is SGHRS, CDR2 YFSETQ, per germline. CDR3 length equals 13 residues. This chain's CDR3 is CASSRAPGDGYTF. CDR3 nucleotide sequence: TGCGCCAGCAGCCGAGCCCCGGGGGATGGCTACACCTTC.

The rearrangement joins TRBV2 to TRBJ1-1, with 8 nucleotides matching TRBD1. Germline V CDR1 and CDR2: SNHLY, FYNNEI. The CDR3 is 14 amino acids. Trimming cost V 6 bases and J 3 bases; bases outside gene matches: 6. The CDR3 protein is CASREQGQDTEAFF. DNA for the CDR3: TGTGCCAGCAGGGAACAGGGACAGGACACTGAAGCTTTCTTT.

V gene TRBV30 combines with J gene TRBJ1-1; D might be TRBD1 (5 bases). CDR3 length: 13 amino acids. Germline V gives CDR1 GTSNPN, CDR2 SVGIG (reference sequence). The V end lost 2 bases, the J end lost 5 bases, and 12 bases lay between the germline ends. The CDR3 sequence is CAWSPQGYTEAFF. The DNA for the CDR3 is TGTGCCTGGAGTCCTCAGGGTTATACTGAAGCTTTCTTT. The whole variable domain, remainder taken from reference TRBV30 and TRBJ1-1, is SQTIHQWPATLVQPVGSPLSLECTVEGTSNPNLYWYRQAAGRGLQLLFYSVGIGQISSEVPQNLSASRPQDRQFILSSKKLLLSDSGFYLCAWSPQGYTEAFFGQGTRLTVV.

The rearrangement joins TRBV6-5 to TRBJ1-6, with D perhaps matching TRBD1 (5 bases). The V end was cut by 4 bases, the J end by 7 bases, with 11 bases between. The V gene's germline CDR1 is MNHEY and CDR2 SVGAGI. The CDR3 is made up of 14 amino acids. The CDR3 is CASSLLEGNSPLHF. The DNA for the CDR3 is TGTGCCAGCAGTTTATTGGAGGGGAATTCACCCCTCCACTTT.

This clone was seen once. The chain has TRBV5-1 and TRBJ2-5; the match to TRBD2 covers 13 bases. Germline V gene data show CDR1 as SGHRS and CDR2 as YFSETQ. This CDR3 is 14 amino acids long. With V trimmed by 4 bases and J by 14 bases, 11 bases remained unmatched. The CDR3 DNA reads TGCGCCAGCAGCGGGGACACAAGGACTAGCGGGAGTTACTTC. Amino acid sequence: CASSGDTRTSGSYF.

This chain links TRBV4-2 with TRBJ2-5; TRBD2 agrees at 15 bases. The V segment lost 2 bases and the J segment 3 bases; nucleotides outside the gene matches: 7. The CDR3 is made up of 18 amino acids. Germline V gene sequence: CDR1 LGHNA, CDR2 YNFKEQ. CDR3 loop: CASSQPGLAGGLKETQYF. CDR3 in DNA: TGTGCCAGCAGCCAACCGGGACTAGCGGGGGGCCTCAAAGAGACCCAGTACTTC.

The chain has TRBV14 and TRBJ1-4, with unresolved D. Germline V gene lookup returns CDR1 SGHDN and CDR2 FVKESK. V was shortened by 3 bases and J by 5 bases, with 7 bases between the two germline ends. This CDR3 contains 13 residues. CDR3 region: CASSQPVNEKLFF. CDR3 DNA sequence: TGTGCCAGCAGCCAGCCAGTAAATGAAAAACTGTTTTTT. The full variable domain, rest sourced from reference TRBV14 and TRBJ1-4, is EAGVTQFPSHSVIEKGQTVTLRCDPISGHDNLYWYRRVMGKEIKFLLHFVKESKQDESGMPNNRFLAERTGGTYSTLKVQPAELEDSGVYFCASSQPVNEKLFFGSGTQLSVL.

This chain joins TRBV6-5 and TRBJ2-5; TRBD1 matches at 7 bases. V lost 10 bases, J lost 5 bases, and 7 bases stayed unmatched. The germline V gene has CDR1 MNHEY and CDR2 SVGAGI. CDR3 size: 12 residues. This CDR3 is CATKGAWETQYF. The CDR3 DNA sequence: TGTGCCACCAAGGGGGCCTGGGAGACCCAGTACTTC.

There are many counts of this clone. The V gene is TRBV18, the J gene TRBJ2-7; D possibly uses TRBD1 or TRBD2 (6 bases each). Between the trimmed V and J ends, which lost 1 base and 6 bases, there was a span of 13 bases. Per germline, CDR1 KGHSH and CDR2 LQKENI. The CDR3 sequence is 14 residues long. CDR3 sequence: CASSPQYREAEQYF. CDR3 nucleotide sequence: TGTGCCAGCTCACCACAATACAGGGAGGCCGAGCAGTACTTC.

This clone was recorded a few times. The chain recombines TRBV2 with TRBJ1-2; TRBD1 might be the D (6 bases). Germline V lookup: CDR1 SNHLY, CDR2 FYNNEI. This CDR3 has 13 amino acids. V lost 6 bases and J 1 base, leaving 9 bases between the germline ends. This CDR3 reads CASSRDNNYGYTF. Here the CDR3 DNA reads TGTGCCAGCAGCAGGGACAATAACTATGGCTACACCTTC.

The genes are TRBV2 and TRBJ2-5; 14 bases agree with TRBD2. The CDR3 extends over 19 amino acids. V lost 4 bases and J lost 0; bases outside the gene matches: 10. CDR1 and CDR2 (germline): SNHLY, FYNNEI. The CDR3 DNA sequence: TGTGCCAGCAGTGCGACTAGCGGGGGGGCCAGACAGTACCAAGAGACCCAGTACTTC. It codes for CASSATSGGARQYQETQYF.

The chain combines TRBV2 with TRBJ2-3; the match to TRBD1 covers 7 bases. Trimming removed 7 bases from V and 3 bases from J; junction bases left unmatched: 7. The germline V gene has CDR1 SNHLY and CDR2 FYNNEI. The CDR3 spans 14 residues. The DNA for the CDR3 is TGTGCCAGCACTAGGGGGCGAGAGACAGATACGCAGTATTTT. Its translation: CASTRGRETDTQYF.

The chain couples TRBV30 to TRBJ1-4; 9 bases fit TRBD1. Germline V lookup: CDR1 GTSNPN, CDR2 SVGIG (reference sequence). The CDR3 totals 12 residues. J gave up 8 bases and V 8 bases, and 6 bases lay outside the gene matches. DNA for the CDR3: TGTGCCGGACAGGGGAGGGAGGAAAAACTGTTTTTT. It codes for CAGQGREEKLFF.

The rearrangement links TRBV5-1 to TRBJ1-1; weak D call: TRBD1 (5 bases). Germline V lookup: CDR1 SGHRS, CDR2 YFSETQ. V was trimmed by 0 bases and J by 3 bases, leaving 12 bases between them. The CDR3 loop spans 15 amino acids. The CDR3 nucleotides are TGCGCCAGCAGCTTGGGGGGCAGCTCATACACTGAAGCTTTCTTT. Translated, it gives CASSLGGSSYTEAFF.

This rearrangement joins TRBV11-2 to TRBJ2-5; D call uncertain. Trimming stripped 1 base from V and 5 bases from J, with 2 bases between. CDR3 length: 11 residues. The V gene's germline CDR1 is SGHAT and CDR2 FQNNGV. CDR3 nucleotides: TGTGCCAGCAGCTTAGCTGAGACCCAGTACTTC. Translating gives CASSLAETQYF.

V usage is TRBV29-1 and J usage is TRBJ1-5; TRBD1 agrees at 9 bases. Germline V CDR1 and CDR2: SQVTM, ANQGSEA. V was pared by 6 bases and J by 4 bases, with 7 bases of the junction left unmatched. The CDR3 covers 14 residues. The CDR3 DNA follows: TGCAGCGTCCTAGGGACAGGGCCTAATCAGCCCCAGCATTTT. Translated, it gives CSVLGTGPNQPQHF.

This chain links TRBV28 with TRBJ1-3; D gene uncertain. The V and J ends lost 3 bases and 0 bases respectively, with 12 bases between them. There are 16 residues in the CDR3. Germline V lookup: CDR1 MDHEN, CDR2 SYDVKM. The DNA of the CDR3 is TGTGCCAGCAGTTTGGTTGGGTCAGACTCTGGAAACACCATATATTTT. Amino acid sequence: CASSLVGSDSGNTIYF.

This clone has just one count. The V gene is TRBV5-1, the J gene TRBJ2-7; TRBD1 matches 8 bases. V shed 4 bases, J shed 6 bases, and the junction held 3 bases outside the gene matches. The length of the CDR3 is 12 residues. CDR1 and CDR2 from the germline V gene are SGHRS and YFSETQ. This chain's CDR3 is CASSRTGGEQYF. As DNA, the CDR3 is TGCGCCAGCAGCCGTACAGGGGGCGAGCAGTACTTC. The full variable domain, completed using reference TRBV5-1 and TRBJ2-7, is KAGVTQTPRYLIKTRGQQVTLSCSPISGHRSVSWYQQTPGQGLQFLFEYFSETQRNKGNFPGRFSGRQFSNSRSEMNVSTLELGDSALYLCASSRTGGEQYFGPGTRLTVT.

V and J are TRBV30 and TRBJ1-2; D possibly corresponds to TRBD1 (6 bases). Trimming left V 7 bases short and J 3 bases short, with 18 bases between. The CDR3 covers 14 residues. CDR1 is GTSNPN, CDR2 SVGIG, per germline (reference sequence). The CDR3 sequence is CALSGTPRDYGYTF. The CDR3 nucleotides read TGTGCCTTATCCGGGACACCCAGGGACTATGGCTACACCTTC.

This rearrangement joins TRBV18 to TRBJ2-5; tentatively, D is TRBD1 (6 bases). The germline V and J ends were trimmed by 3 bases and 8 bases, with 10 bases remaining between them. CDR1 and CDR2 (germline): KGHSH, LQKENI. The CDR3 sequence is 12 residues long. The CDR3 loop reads CASSPDRSTQYF. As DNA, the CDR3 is TGTGCCAGCTCACCCGACAGGAGTACCCAGTACTTC.

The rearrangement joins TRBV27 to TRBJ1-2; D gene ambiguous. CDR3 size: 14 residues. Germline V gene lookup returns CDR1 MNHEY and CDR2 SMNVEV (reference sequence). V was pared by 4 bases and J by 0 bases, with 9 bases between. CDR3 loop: CASSWTVANYGYTF. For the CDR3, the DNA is TGTGCCAGCAGTTGGACGGTAGCTAACTATGGCTACACCTTC.

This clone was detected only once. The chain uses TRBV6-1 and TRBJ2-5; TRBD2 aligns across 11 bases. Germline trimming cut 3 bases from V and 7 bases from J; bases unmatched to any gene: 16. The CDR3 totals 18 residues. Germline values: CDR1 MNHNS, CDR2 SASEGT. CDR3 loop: CASSEAGASGGPVGTQYF. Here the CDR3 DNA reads TGTGCCAGCAGTGAGGCCGGCGCTAGCGGGGGGCCAGTCGGGACCCAGTACTTC.

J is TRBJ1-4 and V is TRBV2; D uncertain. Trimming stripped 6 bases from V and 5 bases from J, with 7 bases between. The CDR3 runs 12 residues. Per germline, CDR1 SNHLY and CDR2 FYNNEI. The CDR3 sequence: CASRPDNEKLFF. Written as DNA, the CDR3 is TGTGCCAGCAGACCGGACAATGAAAAACTGTTTTTT.